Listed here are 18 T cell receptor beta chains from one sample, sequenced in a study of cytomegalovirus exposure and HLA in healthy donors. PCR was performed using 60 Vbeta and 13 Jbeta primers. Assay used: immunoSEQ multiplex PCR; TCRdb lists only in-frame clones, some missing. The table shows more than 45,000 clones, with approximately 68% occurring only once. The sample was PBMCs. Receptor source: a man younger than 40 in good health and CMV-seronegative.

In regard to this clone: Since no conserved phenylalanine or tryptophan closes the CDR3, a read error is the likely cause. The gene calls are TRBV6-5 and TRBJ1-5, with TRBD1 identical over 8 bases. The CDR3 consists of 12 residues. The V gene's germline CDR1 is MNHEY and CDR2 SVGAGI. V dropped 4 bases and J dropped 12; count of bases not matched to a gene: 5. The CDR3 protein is CASSSRDRIQHV. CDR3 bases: TGTGCCAGCAGTTCCCGGGACAGGATCCAGCATGTT.

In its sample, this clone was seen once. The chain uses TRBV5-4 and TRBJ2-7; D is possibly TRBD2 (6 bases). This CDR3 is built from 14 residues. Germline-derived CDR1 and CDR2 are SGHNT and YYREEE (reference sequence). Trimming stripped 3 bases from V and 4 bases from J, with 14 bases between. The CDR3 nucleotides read TGTGCCAGCAGCTCTCTGGGAGGATTTTACGAGCAGTACTTC. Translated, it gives CASSSLGGFYEQYF.

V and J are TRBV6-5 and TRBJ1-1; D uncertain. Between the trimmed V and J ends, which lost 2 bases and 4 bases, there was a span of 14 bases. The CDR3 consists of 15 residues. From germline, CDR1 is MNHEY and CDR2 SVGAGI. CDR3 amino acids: CASSYRPRRGTEAFF. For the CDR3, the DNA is TGTGCCAGCAGTTACCGGCCGAGGCGTGGCACTGAAGCTTTCTTT.

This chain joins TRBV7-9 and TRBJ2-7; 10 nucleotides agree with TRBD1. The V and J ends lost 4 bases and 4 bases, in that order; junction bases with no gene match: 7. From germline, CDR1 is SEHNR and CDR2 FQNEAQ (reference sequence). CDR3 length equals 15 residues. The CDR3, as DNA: TGTGCCAGCAGCTCCCCGGGACAGGGGAAATACGAGCAGTACTTC. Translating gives CASSSPGQGKYEQYF.

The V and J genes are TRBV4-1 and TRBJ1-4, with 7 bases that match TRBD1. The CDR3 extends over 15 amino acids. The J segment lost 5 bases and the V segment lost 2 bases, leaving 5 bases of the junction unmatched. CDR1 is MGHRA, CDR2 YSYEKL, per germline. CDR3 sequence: CASSQLQGRNEKLFF. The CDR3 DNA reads TGCGCCAGCAGCCAATTACAGGGGCGCAATGAAAAACTGTTTTTT.

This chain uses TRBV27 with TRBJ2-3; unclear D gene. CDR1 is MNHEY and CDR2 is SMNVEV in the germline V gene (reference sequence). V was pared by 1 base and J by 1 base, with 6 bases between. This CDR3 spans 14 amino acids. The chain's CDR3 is CASSLWARTDTQYF. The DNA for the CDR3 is TGTGCCAGCAGTTTATGGGCTCGCACAGATACGCAGTATTTT.

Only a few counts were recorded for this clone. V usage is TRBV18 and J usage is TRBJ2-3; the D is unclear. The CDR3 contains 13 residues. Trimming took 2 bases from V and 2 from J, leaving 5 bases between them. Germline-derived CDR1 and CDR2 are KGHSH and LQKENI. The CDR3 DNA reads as TGTGCCAGCTCACCATCTCTCACAGATACGCAGTATTTT. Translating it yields CASSPSLTDTQYF.

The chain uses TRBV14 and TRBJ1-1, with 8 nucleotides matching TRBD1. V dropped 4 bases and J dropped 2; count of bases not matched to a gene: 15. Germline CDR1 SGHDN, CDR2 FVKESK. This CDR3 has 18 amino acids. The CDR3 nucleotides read TGTGCCAGCAGCCCCCGGTCCAGGGGGCGATACATAAACACTGAAGCTTTCTTT. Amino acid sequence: CASSPRSRGRYINTEAFF.

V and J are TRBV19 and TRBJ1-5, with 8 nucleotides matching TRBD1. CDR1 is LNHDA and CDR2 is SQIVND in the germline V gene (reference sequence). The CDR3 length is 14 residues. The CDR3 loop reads CGTAGGAGNQPQHF. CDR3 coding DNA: TGTGGCACGGCAGGGGGCGCGGGCAATCAGCCCCAGCATTTT.

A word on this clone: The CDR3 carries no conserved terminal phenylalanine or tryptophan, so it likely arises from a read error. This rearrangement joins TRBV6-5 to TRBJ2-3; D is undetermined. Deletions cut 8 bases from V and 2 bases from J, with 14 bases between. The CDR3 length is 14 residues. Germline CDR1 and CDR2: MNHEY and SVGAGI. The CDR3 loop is CASGLEQFTDTQYV. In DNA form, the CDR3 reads TGTGCCAGCGGATTAGAACAATTCACAGATACGCAGTATGTT.

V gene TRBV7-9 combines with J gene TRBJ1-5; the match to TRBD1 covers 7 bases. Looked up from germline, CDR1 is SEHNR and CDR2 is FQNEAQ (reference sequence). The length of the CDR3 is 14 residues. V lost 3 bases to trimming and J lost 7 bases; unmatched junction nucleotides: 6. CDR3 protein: CASSFSGGGQPQHF. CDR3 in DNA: TGTGCCAGCAGCTTTTCAGGGGGTGGGCAGCCCCAGCATTTT.

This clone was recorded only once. The CDR3 is CASRPGQLGNQEAFF. Here the CDR3 DNA reads TGTGCCAGTAGACCGGGACAGCTAGGAAACCAAGAAGCTTTCTTT. This chain uses TRBV19 with TRBJ1-1; 7 bases are shared with TRBD1. Per the germline V gene, CDR1 is LNHDA and CDR2 is SQIVND (reference sequence). CDR3 length: 15 residues. V was clipped by 6 bases and J by 8 bases; unmatched bases: 15.

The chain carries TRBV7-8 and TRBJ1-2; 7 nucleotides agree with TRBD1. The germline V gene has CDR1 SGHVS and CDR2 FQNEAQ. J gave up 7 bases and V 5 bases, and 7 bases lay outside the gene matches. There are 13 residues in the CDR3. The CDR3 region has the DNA TGTGCCAGCAGCGCCGGGACAGTGCGTGGCTACACCTTC. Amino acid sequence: CASSAGTVRGYTF.

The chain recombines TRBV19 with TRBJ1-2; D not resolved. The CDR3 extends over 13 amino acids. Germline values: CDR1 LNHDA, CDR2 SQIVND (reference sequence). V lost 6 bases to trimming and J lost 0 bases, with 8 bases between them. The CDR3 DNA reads TGTGCCAGTAGCTTCCGGGCTAACTATGGCTACACCTTC. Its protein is CASSFRANYGYTF.

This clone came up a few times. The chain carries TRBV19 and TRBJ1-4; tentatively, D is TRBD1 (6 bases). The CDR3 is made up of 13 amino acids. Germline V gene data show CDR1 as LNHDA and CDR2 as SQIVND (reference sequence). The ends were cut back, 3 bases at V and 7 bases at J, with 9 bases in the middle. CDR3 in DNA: TGTGCCAGTAGTATCACAGGGACTGAAAAACTGTTTTTT. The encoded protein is CASSITGTEKLFF.

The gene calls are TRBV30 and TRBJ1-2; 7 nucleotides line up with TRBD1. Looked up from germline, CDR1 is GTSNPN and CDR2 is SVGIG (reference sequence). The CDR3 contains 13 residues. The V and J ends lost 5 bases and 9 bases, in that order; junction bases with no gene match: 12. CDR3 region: CAWRKGARSRYTF. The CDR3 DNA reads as TGTGCCTGGCGAAAGGGGGCGCGGTCTCGCTACACCTTC.

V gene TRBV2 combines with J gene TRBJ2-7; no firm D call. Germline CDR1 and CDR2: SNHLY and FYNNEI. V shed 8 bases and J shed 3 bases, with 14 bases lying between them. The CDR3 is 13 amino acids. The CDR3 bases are TGTGCCAGCCAGATCAGCGCATTCTACGAGCAGTACTTC. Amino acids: CASQISAFYEQYF.

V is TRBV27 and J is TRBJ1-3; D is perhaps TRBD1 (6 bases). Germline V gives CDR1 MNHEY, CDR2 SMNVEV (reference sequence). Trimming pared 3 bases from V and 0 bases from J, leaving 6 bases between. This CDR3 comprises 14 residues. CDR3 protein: CASSFRGSGNTIYF. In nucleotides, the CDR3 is TGTGCCAGCAGTTTCAGGGGCTCTGGAAACACCATATATTTT.